This T cell receptor (beta chain) was sequenced in a study of T cells in Graves' hyperthyroidism and ophthalmopathy. From germline, CDR1 is WSHSY and CDR2 SAAADI. Trimming pared 4 bases from V and 3 bases from J, leaving 10 bases between. CDR3 length equals 14 residues. To note about this clonotype: Antigen: not known.

Regions amplified from RNA transcripts were the TCR beta CDR3 regions. Carried out on the TCR CDR3, a first-round RT-PCR used the HTBI primer set. Each CDR3 protein is one row after TCRdb ran MiXCR on the multiplex PCR reads. The sample records roughly 700,000 distinct CDR3 sequences, around 15% being singletons. Study-level points and caveats: Progression to ophthalmopathy was predicted a median of 6.5 months early.

The material sequenced was blood. The sequence derives from a woman younger than 35 with Graves' hyperthyroidism. This rearrangement joins TRBV10-2 to TRBJ2-1; D ambiguous. The CDR3 spells CASSGGTNYNEQFF. The CDR3 DNA reads TGCGCCAGCAGTGGGGGTACTAACTACAATGAGCAGTTCTTC.